This TCR beta chain was recovered during a study of spatial heterogeneity in lung cancer. Study information: Each unique TCR and UMI combination was seen more than ten times on average in raw reads.

As to time point: sample taken at primary tumor resection. Unsorted whole RNA of tumor, nontumor lung or frozen PBMC was sequenced. Ten or more counts support this clonotype. Germline assignment: CDR1 SGHRS and CDR2 YFSETQ. This CDR3 region has 17 residues. The V segment lost 4 bases and the J segment 1 base; nucleotides outside the gene matches: 8. Every individual TCR cDNA molecule carried its own unique molecular identifier, which allowed correction of PCR and sequencing errors. TCRdb analysed the 5' RACE reads with MiXCR anew, one entry per CDR3 protein. The table has approximately 66,000 distinct CDR3 sequences, about 6.3% seen once.

This sample comprised PBMCs, obtained at surgery. This chain uses TRBV5-1 with TRBJ2-1; TRBD1 aligns across 10 bases. The clonotype was recovered from a female donor with early-stage non-small cell lung cancer. CDR3: CASSPSPGQGSYNEQFF. DNA for the CDR3: TGCGCCAGCAGCCCTTCACCGGGACAGGGGTCCTACAATGAGCAGTTCTTC.